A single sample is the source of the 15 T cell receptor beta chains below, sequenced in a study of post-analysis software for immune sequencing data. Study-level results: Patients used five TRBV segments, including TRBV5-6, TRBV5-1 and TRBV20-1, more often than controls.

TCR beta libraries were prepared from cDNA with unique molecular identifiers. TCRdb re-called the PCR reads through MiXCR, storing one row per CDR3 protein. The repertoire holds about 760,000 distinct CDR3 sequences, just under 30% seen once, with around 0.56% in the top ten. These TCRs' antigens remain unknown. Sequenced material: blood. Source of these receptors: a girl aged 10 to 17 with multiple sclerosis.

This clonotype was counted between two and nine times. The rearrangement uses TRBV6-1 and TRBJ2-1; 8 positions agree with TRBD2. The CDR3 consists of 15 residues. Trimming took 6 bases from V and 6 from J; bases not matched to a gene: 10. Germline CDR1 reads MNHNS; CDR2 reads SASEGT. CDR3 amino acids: CASSLSGGGPNEQFF. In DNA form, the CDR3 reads TGTGCCAGCAGCCTAAGTGGCGGGGGGCCCAATGAGCAGTTCTTC.

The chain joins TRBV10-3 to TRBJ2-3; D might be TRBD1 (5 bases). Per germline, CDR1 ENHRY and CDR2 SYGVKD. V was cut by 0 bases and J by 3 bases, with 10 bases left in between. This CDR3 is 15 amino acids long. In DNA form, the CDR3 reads TGTGCCATCAGTGAGTCGGACATTAGTACAGATACGCAGTATTTT. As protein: CAISESDISTDTQYF.

CDR3 coding DNA: TGCGCCAGCAGCCGGCAAACGGGACAGCAAGAGACCCAGTACTTC. Residues: CASSRQTGQQETQYF. The rearrangement uses TRBV4-3 and TRBJ2-5, with 7 bases identical to TRBD1. Germline CDR1 reads LGHNA; CDR2 reads YSLEER. The CDR3 is 15 amino acids. V was pared by 4 bases and J by 2 bases, with 7 bases of the junction left unmatched.

CDR3 sequence reads: CASRSGLAGGEYF. The CDR3 region has the DNA TGTGCCAGCAGGTCGGGACTAGCGGGAGGGGAGTACTTC. V is TRBV28 and J is TRBJ2-4; 16 bases map to TRBD2. Trimming took 6 bases from V and 14 from J; bases not matched to a gene: 4. CDR1 and CDR2 (germline): MDHEN, SYDVKM. This CDR3 has 13 residues. The complete variable domain, with remaining parts taken from reference TRBV28 and TRBJ2-4, reads DVKVTQSSRYLVKRTGEKVFLECVQDMDHENMFWYRQDPGLGLRLIYFSYDVKMKEKGDIPEGYSVSREKKERFSLILESASTNQTSMYLCASRSGLAGGEYFGAGTRLSVL.

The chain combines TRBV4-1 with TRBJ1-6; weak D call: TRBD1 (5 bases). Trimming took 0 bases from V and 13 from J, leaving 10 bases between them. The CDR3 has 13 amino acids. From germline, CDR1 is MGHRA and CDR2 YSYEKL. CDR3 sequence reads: CASSQDRDPPLHF. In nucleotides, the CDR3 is TGCGCCAGCAGCCAAGATCGGGACCCTCCCCTCCACTTT.

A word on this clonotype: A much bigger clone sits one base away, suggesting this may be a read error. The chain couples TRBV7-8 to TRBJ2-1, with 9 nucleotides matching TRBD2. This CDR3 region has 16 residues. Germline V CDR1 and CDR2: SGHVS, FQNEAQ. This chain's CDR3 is CASSPTGLAVYSEQFF. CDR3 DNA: TGTGCCAGCAGCCCGACGGGACTAGCCGTTTACAGTGAGCAGTTCTTC.

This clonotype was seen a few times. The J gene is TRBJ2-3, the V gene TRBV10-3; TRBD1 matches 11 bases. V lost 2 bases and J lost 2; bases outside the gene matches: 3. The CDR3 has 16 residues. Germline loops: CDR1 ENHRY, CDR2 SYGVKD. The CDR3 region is CAISERTGGYTDTQYF. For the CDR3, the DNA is TGTGCCATCAGTGAGAGGACAGGGGGCTACACAGATACGCAGTATTTT.

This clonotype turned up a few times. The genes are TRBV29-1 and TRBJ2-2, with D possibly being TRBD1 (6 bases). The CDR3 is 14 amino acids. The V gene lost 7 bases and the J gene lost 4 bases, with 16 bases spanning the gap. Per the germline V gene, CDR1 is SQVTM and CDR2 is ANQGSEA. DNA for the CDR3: TGCAGCGCCGCAATCGGACAGAGCACCGGGGAGCTGTTTTTT. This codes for CSAAIGQSTGELFF.

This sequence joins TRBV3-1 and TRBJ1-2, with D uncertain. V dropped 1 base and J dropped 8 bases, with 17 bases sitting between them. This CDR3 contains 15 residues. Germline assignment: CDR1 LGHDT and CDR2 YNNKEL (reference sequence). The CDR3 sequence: CASSQVDTGAGGYTF. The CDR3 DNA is TGTGCCAGCAGCCAAGTAGACACGGGAGCTGGCGGCTACACCTTC. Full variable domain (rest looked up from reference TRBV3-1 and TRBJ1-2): DTAVSQTPKYLVTQMGNDKSIKCEQNLGHDTMYWYKQDSKKFLKIMFSYNNKELIINETVPNRFSPKSPDKAHLNLHINSLELGDSAVYFCASSQVDTGAGGYTFGSGTRLTVV.

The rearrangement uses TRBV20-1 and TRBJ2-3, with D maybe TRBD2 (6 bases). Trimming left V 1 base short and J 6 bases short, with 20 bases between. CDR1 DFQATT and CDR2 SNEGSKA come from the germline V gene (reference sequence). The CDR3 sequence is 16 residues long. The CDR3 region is CSARGGIGGAGDTQYF. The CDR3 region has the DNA TGCAGTGCTAGAGGTGGGATCGGCGGGGCAGGGGATACGCAGTATTTT.

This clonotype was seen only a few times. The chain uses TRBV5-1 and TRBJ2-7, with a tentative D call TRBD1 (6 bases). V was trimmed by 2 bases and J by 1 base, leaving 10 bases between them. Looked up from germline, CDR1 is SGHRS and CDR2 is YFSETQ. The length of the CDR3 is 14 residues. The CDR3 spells CASSLPGASYEQYF. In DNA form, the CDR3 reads TGCGCCAGCAGCTTACCAGGGGCTTCCTACGAGCAGTACTTC.

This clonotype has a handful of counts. The DNA of the CDR3 is TGTGCCAGCAGCTCCTCGGTGGCTAGCGGGGACACGTACCAGGGGACCCAGTACTTC. Translating it yields CASSSSVASGDTYQGTQYF. This chain links TRBV12-3 or TRBV12-4 with TRBJ2-5; 9 bases align to TRBD2. This CDR3 has 19 amino acids. Losses at the gene ends were 6 bases for V and 7 bases for J; bases not matched to a gene: 24.

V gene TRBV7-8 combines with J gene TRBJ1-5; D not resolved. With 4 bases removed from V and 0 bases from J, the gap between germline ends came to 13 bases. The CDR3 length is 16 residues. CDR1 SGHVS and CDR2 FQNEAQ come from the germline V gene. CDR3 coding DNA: TGTGCCAGCAGCTCGATCGGAGGCTATAGCAATCAGCCCCAGCATTTT. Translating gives CASSSIGGYSNQPQHF.

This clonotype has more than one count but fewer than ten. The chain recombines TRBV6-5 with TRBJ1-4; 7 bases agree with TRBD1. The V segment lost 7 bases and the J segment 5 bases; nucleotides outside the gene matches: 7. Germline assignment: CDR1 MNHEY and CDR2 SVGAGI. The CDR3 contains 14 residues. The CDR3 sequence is CASTPRGGNEKLFF. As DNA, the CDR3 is TGTGCCAGCACCCCCAGGGGGGGGAATGAAAAACTGTTTTTT.

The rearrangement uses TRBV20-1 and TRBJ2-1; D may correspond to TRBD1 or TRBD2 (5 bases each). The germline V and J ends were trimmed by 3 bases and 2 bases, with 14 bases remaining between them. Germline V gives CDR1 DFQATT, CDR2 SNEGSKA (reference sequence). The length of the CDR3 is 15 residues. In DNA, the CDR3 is TGCAGTGCTAGCTCGGGTTTGGGGGCCTACAATGAGCAGTTCTTC. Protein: CSASSGLGAYNEQFF.